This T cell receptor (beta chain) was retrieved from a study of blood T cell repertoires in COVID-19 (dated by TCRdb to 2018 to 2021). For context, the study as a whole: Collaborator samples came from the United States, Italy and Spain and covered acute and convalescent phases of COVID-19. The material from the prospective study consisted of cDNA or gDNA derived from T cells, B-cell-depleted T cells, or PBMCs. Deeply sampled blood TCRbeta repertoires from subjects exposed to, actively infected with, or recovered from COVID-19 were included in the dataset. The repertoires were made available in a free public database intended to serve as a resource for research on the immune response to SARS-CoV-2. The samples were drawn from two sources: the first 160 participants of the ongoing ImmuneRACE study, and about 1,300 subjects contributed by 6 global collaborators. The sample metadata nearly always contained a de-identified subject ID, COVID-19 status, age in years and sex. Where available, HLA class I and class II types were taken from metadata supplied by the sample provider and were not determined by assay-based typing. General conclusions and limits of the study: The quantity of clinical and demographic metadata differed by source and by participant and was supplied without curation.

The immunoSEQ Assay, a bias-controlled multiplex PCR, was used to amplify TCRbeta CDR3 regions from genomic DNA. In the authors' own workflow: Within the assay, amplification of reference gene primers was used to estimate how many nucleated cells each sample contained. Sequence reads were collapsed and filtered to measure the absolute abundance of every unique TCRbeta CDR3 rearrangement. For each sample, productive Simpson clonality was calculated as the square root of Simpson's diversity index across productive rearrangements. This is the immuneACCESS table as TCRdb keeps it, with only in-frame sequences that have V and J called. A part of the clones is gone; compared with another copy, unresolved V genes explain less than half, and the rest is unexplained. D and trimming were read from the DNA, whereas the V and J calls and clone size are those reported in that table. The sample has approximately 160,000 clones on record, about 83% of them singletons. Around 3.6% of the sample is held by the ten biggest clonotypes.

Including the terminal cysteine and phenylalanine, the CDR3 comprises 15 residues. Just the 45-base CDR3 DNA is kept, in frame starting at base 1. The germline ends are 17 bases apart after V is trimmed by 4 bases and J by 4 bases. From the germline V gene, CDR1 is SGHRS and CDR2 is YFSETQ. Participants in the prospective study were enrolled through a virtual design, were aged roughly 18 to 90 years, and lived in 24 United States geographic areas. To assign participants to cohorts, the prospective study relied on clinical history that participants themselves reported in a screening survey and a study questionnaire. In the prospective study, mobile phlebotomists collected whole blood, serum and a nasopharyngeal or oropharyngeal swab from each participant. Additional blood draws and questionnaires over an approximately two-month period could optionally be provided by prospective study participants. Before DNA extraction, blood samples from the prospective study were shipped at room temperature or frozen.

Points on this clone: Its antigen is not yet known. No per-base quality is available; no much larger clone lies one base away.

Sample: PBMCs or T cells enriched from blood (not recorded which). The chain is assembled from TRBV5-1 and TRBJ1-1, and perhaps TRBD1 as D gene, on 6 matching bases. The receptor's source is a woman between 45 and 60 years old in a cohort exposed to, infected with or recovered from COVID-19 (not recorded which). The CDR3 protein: CASSDDRGARTEAFF. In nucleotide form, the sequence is TGCGCCAGCAGCGACGACCGGGGGGCGCGCACTGAAGCTTTCTTT.